Following are 32 T cell receptor beta chains from one sample sequenced in a study of blood T cell repertoires in COVID-19. Profiling relied on immunoSEQ multiplex PCR, and the TCRdb table lists in-frame clones only, not all of them. The sample holds fewer than 85,000 clones; around 83% are singletons and the top ten take approximately 17%. Source material: peripheral blood. The receptors stem from a woman aged 60 to 75 with acute or convalescent COVID-19.

The chain joins TRBV21-1 to TRBJ2-2; the table calls TRBD1, which could not be checked here. TRBV21-1 is recorded as a pseudogene. The CDR3 is 16 amino acids. CDR3 DNA: TGTGCCAGCAGCAAAATCAGGGGCGCGGGCACCGGGGAGCTGTTTTTT. Its protein is CASSKIRGAGTGELFF.

DNA of the CDR3: TGTGCCAGCAGCCCGCCAGGGGCCGGGGAGCTGTTTTTT. Translating it yields CASSPPGAGELFF. The chain recombines TRBV3-1 (or the pseudogene TRBV3-2) with TRBJ2-2; tentatively, D is TRBD1 (6 bases). V shed 4 bases and J shed 6 bases, with 9 bases lying between them. CDR3 length: 13 residues. Germline-derived CDR1 and CDR2 are LGHDT and YNNKEL (reference sequence).

V gene TRBV4-1 combines with J gene TRBJ2-3; 8 bases are shared with TRBD2. The germline gives CDR1 MGHRA, CDR2 YSYEKL. CDR3 length equals 16 residues. Trimming at V came to 6 bases and at J to 1 base, leaving 9 bases not matched to a gene. CDR3 nucleotides: TGCGCCAGCAGGGTTTCGGCAGCGGGGGGCACAGATACGCAGTATTTT. Translation: CASRVSAAGGTDTQYF.

V and J are TRBV5-1 and TRBJ2-3, with 12 bases that match TRBD2. J was trimmed by 3 bases and V by 4 bases; bases with no gene match: 9. This CDR3 has 17 amino acids. The germline gives CDR1 SGHRS, CDR2 YFSETQ. The CDR3 coding sequence is TGCGCCAGCAGCCCCCCGGCTAGCGGGAGGGCTACAGATACGCAGTATTTT. Translating it yields CASSPPASGRATDTQYF.

This chain joins TRBV11-2 and TRBJ1-1, with D perhaps TRBD1 (6 bases). Trimming shortened V by 5 bases and J by 4 bases, and 20 bases separated the two germline ends. This CDR3 contains 16 residues. From germline, CDR1 is SGHAT and CDR2 FQNNGV. The CDR3 loop reads CASSPRLGALLTEAFF. The CDR3 DNA reads as TGTGCCAGCAGCCCCCGACTGGGGGCGCTTCTCACTGAAGCTTTCTTT.

As to this clone: Within the sample, other DNA sequences also encode this same CDR3. The chain links TRBV24-1 to TRBJ2-5, with 10 bases identical to TRBD1. V lost 2 bases to trimming and J lost 2 bases; unmatched junction nucleotides: 4. Germline V CDR1 and CDR2: KGHDR, SFDVKD. The CDR3 consists of 16 residues. The chain's CDR3 is CATSDSRTGGQETQYF. The DNA for the CDR3 is TGTGCCACCAGTGATTCCCGGACAGGGGGTCAAGAGACCCAGTACTTC.

A few counts support this clone. V is TRBV6-2 or TRBV6-3 and J is TRBJ2-7, with D tentatively TRBD2 (5 bases). CDR3 length equals 15 residues. The germline V gene has CDR1 MNHEY and CDR2 SVGEGT. Trimming removed 2 bases from V and 3 bases from J, with 14 bases in between. This CDR3 reads CASSYARGLFYEQYF. The CDR3 DNA follows: TGTGCCAGCAGTTACGCCCGGGGTTTATTCTACGAGCAGTACTTC.

The gene calls are TRBV9 and TRBJ2-3; tentative D call: TRBD2 (6 bases). Germline values: CDR1 SGDLS, CDR2 YYNGEE. CDR3 size: 16 residues. Between the trimmed V and J ends, which lost 1 base and 6 bases, there was a span of 18 bases. The CDR3 is CASSVYDSFGGDTQYF. CDR3 nucleotides: TGTGCCAGCAGCGTATACGATAGCTTTGGGGGGGATACGCAGTATTTT. Drawing the rest from reference TRBV9 and TRBJ2-3, the complete variable domain is DSGVTQTPKHLITATGQRVTLRCSPRSGDLSVYWYQQSLDQGLQFLIQYYNGEERAKGNILERFSAQQFPDLHSELNLSSLELGDSALYFCASSVYDSFGGDTQYFGPGTRLTVL.

This rearrangement joins TRBV4-2 to TRBJ2-1, with 11 bases matching TRBD2. J was trimmed by 6 bases and V by 1 base; bases with no gene match: 8. Germline CDR1 is LGHNA and CDR2 is YNFKEQ. The length of the CDR3 is 17 residues. CDR3 amino acids: CASSQAGLAAGSNEQFF. The CDR3 DNA reads as TGTGCCAGCAGCCAAGCGGGACTAGCGGCGGGTAGCAATGAGCAGTTCTTC.

The count of this clone is one. The chain carries TRBV12-3 or TRBV12-4 and TRBJ2-3; TRBD2 is a possible D gene (6 bases). This CDR3 comprises 12 residues. The V end lost 5 bases, the J end lost 6 bases, and 9 bases lay between the germline ends. The CDR3 sequence is CASSLRGDTQYF. The CDR3 DNA is TGTGCCAGCAGTCTCCGGGGGGATACGCAGTATTTT.

The chain carries TRBV30 and TRBJ1-5; tentatively, D is TRBD1 (5 bases). The germline V gene encodes CDR1 GTSNPN and CDR2 SVGIG (reference sequence). The CDR3 is 13 residues long. The V and J ends lost 2 bases and 3 bases respectively, with 8 bases between them. Here the CDR3 reads CAWSPGYNQPQHF. CDR3 DNA sequence: TGTGCCTGGAGTCCAGGGTACAATCAGCCCCAGCATTTT.

The chain employs TRBV2 and TRBJ1-1; 7 nucleotides align to TRBD1. CDR1 and CDR2 (germline): SNHLY, FYNNEI. V lost 5 bases to trimming and J lost 5 bases; unmatched junction nucleotides: 8. This CDR3 contains 14 residues. The CDR3 DNA reads TGTGCCAGCAGTCTGACAGGGACGGGAACTGAAGCTTTCTTT. The encoded protein is CASSLTGTGTEAFF.

The chain has TRBV7-9 and TRBJ1-5, with 8 bases lining up with TRBD1. Germline V gives CDR1 SEHNR, CDR2 FQNEAQ (reference sequence). The CDR3 is 18 amino acids. With V trimmed by 4 bases and J by 4 bases, 15 bases remained unmatched. The DNA of the CDR3 is TGTGCCAGCAGCTCCGGACAGGGAGGAAGACTGGGGAATCAGCCCCAGCATTTT. Translating it yields CASSSGQGGRLGNQPQHF.

The chain uses TRBV9 and TRBJ2-1; 11 bases are a match to TRBD2. This CDR3 has 15 amino acids. In germline, CDR1 is SGDLS, CDR2 YYNGEE. The V and J ends lost 3 bases and 10 bases, in that order; junction bases with no gene match: 9. CDR3 residues: CASSGIAGGPEEQFF. CDR3 in DNA: TGTGCCAGCAGCGGCATAGCGGGAGGGCCTGAGGAGCAGTTCTTC.

This clone appeared many times. The chain recombines TRBV6-5 with TRBJ1-5, with a weak D call TRBD1 (6 bases). The CDR3 is 15 amino acids. Germline V CDR1 and CDR2: MNHEY, SVGAGI. V shed 8 bases and J shed 4 bases, with 18 bases lying between them. This chain's CDR3 is CASGSGGAQNQPQHF. Here the CDR3 DNA reads TGTGCCAGCGGGTCTGGGGGGGCCCAAAATCAGCCCCAGCATTTT.

The chain has TRBV2 and TRBJ2-2; TRBD2 aligns across 11 bases. The junction had 7 bases not matched to a gene; V was cut back by 4 bases and J by 3 bases. CDR1 and CDR2 from the germline V gene are SNHLY and FYNNEI. The CDR3 runs to 17 residues. CDR3 loop: CASSAPISGRDTGELFF. The CDR3 DNA follows: TGTGCCAGCAGTGCCCCTATTAGCGGGAGGGACACCGGGGAGCTGTTTTTT.

The table lists this clone with a few counts. This rearrangement joins TRBV5-6 to TRBJ1-4; TRBD1 matches 8 bases. CDR3 length equals 13 residues. V lost 2 bases to trimming and J lost 13 bases; unmatched junction nucleotides: 7. CDR1 is SGHDT, CDR2 YYEEEE, per germline. The CDR3 here is CASSLQDREGLFF. Here the CDR3 DNA reads TGTGCCAGCAGCTTACAGGACAGGGAGGGACTGTTTTTT.

The rearrangement links TRBV21-1 to TRBJ1-2. TRBV21-1 is shown as a pseudogene. CDR3 size: 12 residues. The CDR3 region is CASSTVLEGYTF. The CDR3 nucleotides are TGTGCCAGCAGCACGGTTCTCGAGGGCTACACCTTC.

This clone was detected only a few times. This sequence joins TRBV5-1 and TRBJ2-7, with 12 bases lining up with TRBD1. Germline CDR1 SGHRS, CDR2 YFSETQ. The CDR3 loop spans 15 amino acids. V dropped 3 bases and J dropped 2; count of bases not matched to a gene: 3. The CDR3: CASSYGTGGPYEQYF. In nucleotides, the CDR3 is TGCGCCAGCAGCTACGGGACAGGGGGCCCCTACGAGCAGTACTTC.

This clone was recorded at least ten times. CDR3 sequence (DNA): TGTGCCAGCAGTTTAGGGACAGTCACCACTGAAGCTTTCTTT. Protein product: CASSLGTVTTEAFF. The chain recombines TRBV2 with TRBJ1-1; 7 nucleotides align to TRBD1. Germline V CDR1 and CDR2: SNHLY, FYNNEI. The CDR3 is 14 residues long. The V segment lost 5 bases and the J segment 4 bases; nucleotides outside the gene matches: 7.

The sample holds a few counts of this clone. This sequence joins TRBV27 and TRBJ1-1; D is perhaps TRBD1 (5 bases). Trimming shortened V by 2 bases and J by 1 base, and 11 bases separated the two germline ends. The CDR3 covers 15 residues. Germline V lookup: CDR1 MNHEY, CDR2 SMNVEV (reference sequence). CDR3 protein: CASSLTGRGNTEAFF. CDR3 nucleotides: TGTGCCAGCAGTTTAACCGGAAGGGGGAACACTGAAGCTTTCTTT.

This chain joins TRBV7-9 and TRBJ2-5, with a weak D call TRBD1 (6 bases). V was trimmed by 6 bases and J by 1 base, leaving 9 bases between them. Per the germline V gene, CDR1 is SEHNR and CDR2 is FQNEAQ (reference sequence). The CDR3 is made up of 13 amino acids. The CDR3 region has the DNA TGTGCCAGCAGTTACAGGGCCCAAGAGACCCAGTACTTC. It specifies CASSYRAQETQYF.

The J gene is TRBJ2-5, the V gene TRBV2, with 7 bases fitting TRBD1. This CDR3 contains 15 residues. The J segment lost 4 bases and the V segment lost 4 bases, leaving 9 bases of the junction unmatched. Per germline, CDR1 SNHLY and CDR2 FYNNEI. The chain's CDR3 is CASSVEGAVPETQYF. In DNA, the CDR3 is TGTGCCAGCAGTGTTGAGGGGGCCGTCCCAGAGACCCAGTACTTC.

The chain is built from TRBV2 and TRBJ1-2; D might be TRBD1 (5 bases). The CDR3 totals 14 residues. CDR1 SNHLY and CDR2 FYNNEI come from the germline V gene. The V gene lost 4 bases and the J gene lost 1 base, with 10 bases spanning the gap. CDR3 protein: CASSGWGDNYGYTF. The CDR3 DNA reads TGTGCCAGCAGTGGTTGGGGGGATAACTATGGCTACACCTTC.

J is TRBJ1-3 and V is TRBV19; D gene uncertain. The CDR3 sequence is 14 residues long. Germline CDR1 and CDR2: LNHDA and SQIVND (reference sequence). V dropped 6 bases and J dropped 2 bases, with 11 bases sitting between them. The CDR3 spells CASRLGGTGNTIYF. The CDR3 DNA reads TGTGCCAGTAGGTTAGGAGGGACTGGAAACACCATATATTTT.

The chain is built from TRBV19 and TRBJ1-5; D gene uncertain. This CDR3 region has 14 residues. The germline gives CDR1 LNHDA, CDR2 SQIVND (reference sequence). Trimming shortened V by 6 bases and J by 3 bases, and 12 bases separated the two germline ends. CDR3 DNA sequence: TGTGCCAGTAGCCCCCTCCTAGTCAATCAGCCCCAGCATTTT. Protein sequence: CASSPLLVNQPQHF.

V is TRBV2 and J is TRBJ2-2; weak D call: TRBD2 (6 bases). The CDR3 consists of 15 residues. Germline loops: CDR1 SNHLY, CDR2 FYNNEI. Trimming stripped 1 base from V and 1 base from J, with 7 bases between. The CDR3 spells CASSEVRGNTGELFF. Here the CDR3 DNA reads TGTGCCAGCAGTGAAGTGCGGGGGAACACCGGGGAGCTGTTTTTT.

The rearrangement links TRBV10-3 to TRBJ1-1; 12 bases map to TRBD1. Germline assignment: CDR1 ENHRY and CDR2 SYGVKD. The trim removed 5 bases at V and 4 bases at J, leaving 2 bases unmatched. The CDR3 loop spans 14 amino acids. The CDR3 region has the DNA TGTGCCATCAGTCCGGGACAGGGGGCCACTGAAGCTTTCTTT. Protein: CAISPGQGATEAFF.

V and J are TRBV9 and TRBJ2-7, with 12 bases matching TRBD2. Unmatched junction bases numbered 6, after V lost 3 bases and J lost 5 bases. The germline V gene has CDR1 SGDLS and CDR2 YYNGEE. The CDR3 spans 15 residues. The CDR3 reads CASSARLAGVHEQYF. The DNA of the CDR3 is TGTGCCAGCAGCGCACGACTAGCGGGAGTGCACGAGCAGTACTTC.

This clone has a handful of counts. The rearrangement links TRBV18 to TRBJ1-3; D possibly corresponds to TRBD1 (5 bases). CDR1 is KGHSH and CDR2 is LQKENI in the germline V gene. The V and J ends lost 2 bases and 7 bases respectively, with 12 bases between them. The CDR3 sequence is 14 residues long. In DNA, the CDR3 is TGTGCCAGCTCACCAGGGGGGAGAAGGAACACCATATATTTT. Encoded protein: CASSPGGRRNTIYF.

The rearrangement joins TRBV7-2 to TRBJ1-1; TRBD1 agrees at 7 bases. J lost 7 bases, V lost 5 bases, and 13 bases had no gene match. CDR1 is SGHTA and CDR2 is FQGNSA in the germline V gene. The CDR3 contains 15 residues. CDR3 bases: TGTGCCAGCAGCCTCACACCGACAGGGTGGGATGAAGCTTTCTTT. It encodes CASSLTPTGWDEAFF.

The chain couples TRBV11-2 to TRBJ1-2; 8 nucleotides align to TRBD1. Looked up from germline, CDR1 is SGHAT and CDR2 is FQNNGV. Trimming at V came to 6 bases and at J to 6 bases, leaving 12 bases not matched to a gene. This CDR3 contains 15 residues. The CDR3 is CASSWGGQGGDGYTF. In DNA form, the CDR3 reads TGTGCCAGCAGTTGGGGTGGACAGGGAGGGGATGGCTACACCTTC.